A selection of T cell receptor beta chains follows, all from one sample in a study of T cells in Graves' hyperthyroidism and ophthalmopathy. Using its own MiXCR run on the multiplex PCR reads, TCRdb lists one record per CDR3 protein. The sample shows 500,000 or so distinct CDR3 sequences, 16% of them seen only once. The material sequenced was blood. All receptors come from a woman in her thirties with Graves' ophthalmopathy. CDR3s leave out the opening cysteine and the closing phenylalanine or tryptophan. A D gene is named only where the DNA matches it firmly.

v_call,d_call,cdr3_aa
TRBV6-2/TRBV6-3,TRBD1,ASSYKGYAGTEQPQH
TRBV20-1,-,SAQGISDSPLH
TRBV20-1,-,SVRRDSNQPQH
TRBV12-3/TRBV12-4,-,ASVPFGEQY
TRBV20-1,-,SAGSVVAGSYEQY
TRBV6-2/TRBV6-3,-,ASSYLQGGEKLF
TRBV5-6,-,ASSQTVGQETQY
TRBV5-5,-,ASKPAMGSYEQY
TRBV20-1,-,SARAPPTSGSYEQY
TRBV18,TRBD1,ASSPLDRTVQETQY
TRBV29-1,TRBD2,SVEKRLAGEYEQY
TRBV2,-,ASSEYRANYNEQF
TRBV7-8,-,ASSVRDTLSGNTIY
TRBV3-1,-,ASSQSSYNEQF
TRBV11-2,-,ASSLETGGTKPLH
TRBV3-1,-,ASSQRDNYGYT
TRBV5-1,TRBD1,ASSGTGENTEAF
TRBV7-9,TRBD2,ASSSTGTSGTMTQF
TRBV30,-,AWSVPGQRRKTQY
TRBV27,TRBD1,ASSFDRGWSYEQY
TRBV7-2,-,ASSPRAVFNYEQY
TRBV28,-,ASSPSGGHEQY
TRBV11-2,-,ASSPLSVYGYT
TRBV28,TRBD2,ASSLFVSGLADTQY
TRBV11-2,-,TSSSRPIYEQY
TRBV24-1,-,ATSDLEGGLNEQF
TRBV11-2,TRBD2,ASSQAGRHYEQY
TRBV5-1,TRBD1,ASSPEGQGEQY
TRBV6-1,TRBD2,ASSPTSTEQF
TRBV7-2,-,ASSFNTRETQY
TRBV3-1,-,ASSQDDRGHTGELF
TRBV5-1,-,ASRVIRGRSSYNEQF
TRBV28,TRBD1,ASSLLQGANTGELF
TRBV20-1,-,SARVEASNQPQH
TRBV6-1,-,ASSSDSEPETQY
TRBV27,TRBD2,ASSKIAGASQY
TRBV11-2,TRBD2,ASSPTYGLAGVPDTQY
TRBV2,TRBD1,AMLQGASLDTQY
TRBV3-1,TRBD1,ASSQLIDRDEAF
TRBV6-2/TRBV6-3,TRBD2,ASSYGRGRIETQY
TRBV14,-,ASSSLDHTDTQY
TRBV7-2,-,ASSLAGTPINEKLF
TRBV28,-,ASSLPGLQNTGELF
TRBV5-1,TRBD2,ASSIRTSSSYEQY
TRBV10-3,-,AIRDKGDNEQF
TRBV6-2/TRBV6-3,-,ASSYSSTYEQY
TRBV12-3/TRBV12-4,TRBD1,ASTKGQGSYNSPLH
TRBV6-1,-,ASSSETQY
TRBV27,TRBD2,ASSSGTSWYEQF
TRBV3-2,-,ASSQERDGPNEQF
TRBV9,-,ASGVAGDRAYEQY
TRBV30,TRBD2,AWSVVAGAGELF
TRBV20-1,-,SAIWTHTDTQY
TRBV6-4,-,ASSADSNQPQH
TRBV5-1,-,ASRIDWRNSYNEQF